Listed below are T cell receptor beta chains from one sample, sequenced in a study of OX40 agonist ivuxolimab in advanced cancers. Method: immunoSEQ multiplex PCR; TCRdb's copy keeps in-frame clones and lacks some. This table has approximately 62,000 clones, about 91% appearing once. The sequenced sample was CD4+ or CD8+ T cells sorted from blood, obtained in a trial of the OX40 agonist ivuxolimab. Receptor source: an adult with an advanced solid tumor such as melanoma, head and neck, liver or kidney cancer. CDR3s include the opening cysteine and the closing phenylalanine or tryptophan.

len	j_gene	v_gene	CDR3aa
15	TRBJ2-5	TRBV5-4	CASSPSGGYQETQYF
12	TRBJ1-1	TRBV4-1	CASSQNNGEAFF
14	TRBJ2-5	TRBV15	CATSISGGGETQYF
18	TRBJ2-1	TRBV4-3	CASSQGSSGRGIDNEQFF
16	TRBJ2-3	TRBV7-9	CASSLDRVGPTDTQYF
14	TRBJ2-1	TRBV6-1	CATSLAGGYNEQFF
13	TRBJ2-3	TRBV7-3	CASSLKGTDTQYF
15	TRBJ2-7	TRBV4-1	CASSQGRSEVYEQYF
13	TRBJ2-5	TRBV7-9	CASSGTDQETQYF
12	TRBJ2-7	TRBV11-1	CASSLTVDEQYF
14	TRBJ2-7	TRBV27	CASSLGASVYEQYF
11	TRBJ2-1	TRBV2	CASQGGKEQFF
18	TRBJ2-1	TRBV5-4	CASSPYPVTSGFNNEQFF
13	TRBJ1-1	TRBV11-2	CASKLTSVGEAFF
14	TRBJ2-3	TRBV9	CASSGGLVTDTQYF
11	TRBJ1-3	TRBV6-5	CASTSGNTIYF
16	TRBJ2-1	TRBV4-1	CASSQVGQGADNEQFF
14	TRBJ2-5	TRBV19	CASSISPGQETQYF
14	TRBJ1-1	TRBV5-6	CASSRTQGWTEAFF
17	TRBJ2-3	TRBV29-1	CSLTGLEFSGEADTQYF
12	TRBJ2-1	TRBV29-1	CSLSAPFNEQFF
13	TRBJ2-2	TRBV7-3	CASSPSGPGELFF
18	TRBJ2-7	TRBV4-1	CASSFSPTTAESYYEQYF
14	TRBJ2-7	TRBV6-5	CASRVAGAAYEQYF
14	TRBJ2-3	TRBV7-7	CASSMGTGLDTQYF
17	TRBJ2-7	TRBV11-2	CASSLTTSGGAKYEQYF
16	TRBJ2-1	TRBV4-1	CASSQDSTSGYNEQFF
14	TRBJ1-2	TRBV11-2	CASSPNQGPYGYTF
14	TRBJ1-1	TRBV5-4	CASSFLGLDTEAFF
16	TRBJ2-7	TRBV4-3	CASSQDTGTSAYEQYF
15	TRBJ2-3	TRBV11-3	CASSEGGGYTDTQYF
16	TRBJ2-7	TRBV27	CASSSIGGVGTYEQYF
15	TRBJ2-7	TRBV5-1	CASSSGTRSSYEQYF
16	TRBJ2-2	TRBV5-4	CASSFWAGSVGGELFF
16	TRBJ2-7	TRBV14	CASSHPGQGSSYEQYF
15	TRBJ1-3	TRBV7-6	CASSLLGTEGNTIYF
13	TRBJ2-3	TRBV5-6	CASSLSSTDTQYF
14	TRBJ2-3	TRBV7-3	CASSLLERADTQYF
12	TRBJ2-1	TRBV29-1	CSVGTTYNEQFF
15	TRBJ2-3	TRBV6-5	CASRVAGGSTDTQYF
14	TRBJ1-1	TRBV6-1	CASSEGAGVTEAFF
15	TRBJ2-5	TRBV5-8	CASSLAGNPQETQYF
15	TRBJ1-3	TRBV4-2	CASSQAGTGENTIYF
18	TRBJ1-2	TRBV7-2	CASSSRARDDRPNYGYTF
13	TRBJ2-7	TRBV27	CASSLLGAYEQYF